The rows below give T cell receptor beta chains drawn from one sample of a study of CD8+ T cells in alopecia areata. Sequencing was performed with immunoSEQ multiplex PCR; in TCRdb, only in-frame clones are kept and a portion is missing. The sample lists 100,000 to 150,000 clones; 45% to 65% were seen once. This specimen consisted of CD4+ T cells sorted from blood, obtained at week 0. The origin of the receptors is a human donor with alopecia areata. Each CDR3 is given with its conserved first and last residue. A D gene is named only where the DNA matches it firmly. A row's size may be missing; if present it is once, few, many or a size class.

V gene	J gene	D gene	clone size	CDR3 protein	CDR3 DNA
TRBV2	TRBJ2-7	.	.	CASSADGYEQYF	TGTGCCAGCAGCGCGGACGGGTACGAGCAGTACTTC
TRBV9	TRBJ2-5	.	few	CASSVRVSAEGETQYF	TGTGCCAGCAGCGTACGAGTCTCTGCGGAGGGGGAGACCCAGTACTTC
TRBV4-3	TRBJ2-1	.	.	CASSQGEWRPPSYNEQFF	TGCGCCAGCAGCCAAGGGGAATGGCGGCCTCCCTCCTACAATGAGCAGTTCTTC
TRBV27	TRBJ2-3	.	.	CASSFLAGDTQYF	TGTGCCAGCAGTTTTCTAGCAGGGGATACGCAGTATTTT
TRBV7-2	TRBJ1-5	.	.	CASSLKTGNQPQHF	TGTGCCAGCAGCTTAAAGACGGGGAATCAGCCCCAGCATTTT
TRBV18	TRBJ1-5	.	.	CASSPGGVGGSQPQHF	TGTGCCAGCTCACCAGGAGGTGTAGGGGGAAGTCAGCCCCAGCATTTT
TRBV5-6	TRBJ2-4	.	.	CASTDGKNIQYF	TGTGCCAGCACAGACGGCAAAAACATTCAGTACTTC
TRBV30	TRBJ1-2	TRBD1	.	CACRDRALYGYTF	TGTGCCTGCCGGGACAGGGCCCTCTATGGCTACACCTTC
TRBV28	TRBJ2-5	TRBD2	few	CATSGSLETQYF	TGTGCCACTAGCGGGAGTTTGGAGACCCAGTACTTC
TRBV5-6	TRBJ2-7	.	once	CAAKQRGTYEQYF	TGTGCCGCAAAACAGCGAGGGACCTACGAGCAGTACTTC
TRBV10-3	TRBJ2-3	.	.	CAIRDVADTQYF	TGTGCCATCAGGGACGTAGCAGATACGCAGTATTTT
TRBV7-8	TRBJ2-3	.	few	CASSRWDTQYF	TGTGCCAGCAGCCGATGGGATACGCAGTATTTT
TRBV4-2	TRBJ2-2	.	.	CAYAASRNTGELFF	TGTGCCTATGCGGCTAGCCGAAACACCGGGGAGCTGTTTTTT
TRBV7-3	TRBJ1-1	.	.	CASSLESQGRAFF	TGTGCCAGCAGCTTAGAGTCGCAGGGAAGAGCTTTCTTT
TRBV15	TRBJ2-5	TRBD1	few	CATSGTAQETQYF	TGTGCCACCAGCGGGACAGCTCAAGAGACCCAGTACTTC
TRBV15	TRBJ2-3	.	.	CATSRDLFGRYF	TGTGCCACCAGCAGAGACCTCTTCGGCCGGTATTTT
TRBV18	TRBJ2-5	.	.	CASSLDTQETQYF	TGTGCCAGCTCACTGGACACCCAAGAGACCCAGTACTTC
TRBV6-1	TRBJ2-3	.	few	CASMGSGVGTDTQYF	TGTGCCAGCATGGGCTCAGGGGTCGGCACAGATACGCAGTATTTT
TRBV2	TRBJ2-5	.	.	CASSDNLEETQYF	TGTGCCAGCAGTGATAATCTAGAAGAGACCCAGTACTTC
TRBV7-3	TRBJ2-7	.	.	CASSLGRDYEQYF	TGTGCCAGCAGCTTAGGGCGAGACTACGAGCAGTACTTC
TRBV7-2	TRBJ1-5	TRBD1	few	CASSFTGGRQPQHF	TGTGCCAGCAGCTTCACAGGGGGACGTCAGCCCCAGCATTTT
TRBV4-3	TRBJ2-1	TRBD1	few	CASSGRDRDVSNEQFF	TGCGCCAGCAGCGGCCGGGACAGGGATGTTTCAAATGAGCAGTTCTTC
TRBV27	TRBJ2-6	TRBD1	.	CASSFFRQGRTGANVLTF	TGTGCCAGCAGTTTTTTCCGACAGGGTAGGACTGGGGCCAACGTCCTGACTTTC
TRBV7-2	TRBJ2-3	TRBD2	.	CASSLATGRAGVDTQYF	TGTGCCAGCAGCTTAGCGACCGGGAGGGCCGGGGTAGATACGCAGTATTTT
TRBV29-1	TRBJ1-2	TRBD1	.	CSVGQGVNYGYTF	TGCAGCGTAGGACAGGGGGTAAACTATGGCTACACCTTC
TRBV15	TRBJ2-7	TRBD1	.	CATSKTRDRVGEQYF	TGTGCCACCAGCAAAACCCGGGACAGGGTTGGCGAGCAGTACTTC
TRBV4-3	TRBJ2-1	.	few	CASSQEPRVENEQFF	TGCGCCAGCAGCCAAGAGCCCAGGGTTGAGAATGAGCAGTTCTTC
TRBV4-3	TRBJ2-5	.	.	CASSQDPHETQYF	TGCGCCAGCAGCCAAGATCCTCACGAGACCCAGTACTTC
TRBV5-4	TRBJ1-1	.	once	CASSLRPLDTEAFF	TGTGCCAGCAGCTTGAGACCGTTAGACACTGAAGCTTTCTTT
TRBV6-5	TRBJ1-3	TRBD1	.	CASGKDRGQGNTIYF	TGTGCCAGCGGAAAGGACAGGGGGCAGGGAAACACCATATATTTT
TRBV20-1	TRBJ1-1	.	.	CSAYRQPEAFF	TGCAGTGCCTACCGACAGCCTGAAGCTTTCTTT
TRBV7-8	TRBJ2-5	TRBD2	.	CASSLTSGETQYF	TGTGCCAGCAGCTTGACTAGCGGAGAGACCCAGTACTTC
TRBV29-1	TRBJ2-3	.	few	CSVESGGKPDTQYF	TGCAGCGTTGAGTCGGGGGGCAAACCAGATACGCAGTATTTT
TRBV18	TRBJ2-2	.	.	CASSPSDRGTGELFF	TGTGCCAGCTCACCGTCTGACAGAGGGACCGGGGAGCTGTTTTTT
TRBV7-6	TRBJ2-4	.	.	CASSLVSGLAGGAKNIQYF	TGTGCCAGCAGCTTAGTATCGGGGCTGGCAGGAGGAGCCAAAAACATTCAGTACTTC
TRBV29-1	TRBJ2-2	.	.	CSGERDTGELFF	TGCAGCGGCGAGCGGGACACCGGGGAGCTGTTTTTT
TRBV7-2	TRBJ2-5	.	.	CASSFVFGGETQYF	TGTGCCAGCAGCTTCGTCTTCGGGGGTGAGACCCAGTACTTC
TRBV5-1	TRBJ2-5	TRBD1	.	CASSLVGQGDQETQYF	TGCGCCAGCAGCTTGGTTGGCCAGGGGGATCAAGAGACCCAGTACTTC
TRBV18	TRBJ1-2	.	.	CASSPRQDTYGYTF	TGTGCCAGCTCACCCCGACAGGATACCTATGGCTACACCTTC
TRBV7-2	TRBJ1-2	.	.	CASSLLKAYYTF	TGTGCCAGCAGCTTGTTAAAAGCGTACTACACCTTC
TRBV7-9	TRBJ2-3	TRBD2	few	CASSFTSGRTDTQYF	TGTGCCAGCAGCTTTACTAGCGGCCGCACAGATACGCAGTATTTT
TRBV7-2	TRBJ2-3	.	.	CASSFGDTQYF	TGTGCCAGCAGCTTCGGAGATACGCAGTATTTT
TRBV5-5	TRBJ2-1	.	.	CASSPISSYNEQFF	TGTGCCAGCAGCCCGATTAGCTCCTACAATGAGCAGTTCTTC
TRBV23-1	TRBJ1-5	.	few	CASSRGWCRRISPGGQPQHF	TGCGCCAGCAGTCGGGGGTGGTGCAGAAGAATATCCCCAGGTGGTCAGCCCCAGCATTTT
TRBV15	TRBJ1-2	TRBD1	.	CATSKDRYYGYTF	TGTGCCACCAGCAAGGACAGGTATTATGGCTACACCTTC
TRBV6-6	TRBJ2-7	TRBD2	.	CASRSGTSGRTYEQYF	TGTGCCAGCAGATCCGGGACTAGCGGACGAACCTACGAGCAGTACTTC
TRBV5-1	TRBJ1-1	.	.	CASSSTQDMNAEAFF	TGCGCCAGCAGCTCAACGCAAGACATGAATGCTGAAGCTTTCTTT
TRBV30	TRBJ2-1	.	.	CASKEGGPYNEQFF	TGTGCCTCCAAGGAGGGGGGGCCCTACAATGAGCAGTTCTTC
TRBV11-2	TRBJ2-2	.	.	CASSLGPQRSYWGSGELFF	TGTGCCAGCAGCTTAGGCCCTCAGCGCTCCTACTGGGGATCCGGGGAGCTGTTTTTT
TRBV30	TRBJ1-2	TRBD1	.	CAWSLDRVGGYTF	TGTGCCTGGAGTTTGGACAGGGTGGGCGGCTACACCTTC
TRBV21-1	TRBJ2-1	.	.	CASTLSRGNEQFF	TGTGCCAGCACCTTATCGAGGGGCAATGAGCAGTTCTTC